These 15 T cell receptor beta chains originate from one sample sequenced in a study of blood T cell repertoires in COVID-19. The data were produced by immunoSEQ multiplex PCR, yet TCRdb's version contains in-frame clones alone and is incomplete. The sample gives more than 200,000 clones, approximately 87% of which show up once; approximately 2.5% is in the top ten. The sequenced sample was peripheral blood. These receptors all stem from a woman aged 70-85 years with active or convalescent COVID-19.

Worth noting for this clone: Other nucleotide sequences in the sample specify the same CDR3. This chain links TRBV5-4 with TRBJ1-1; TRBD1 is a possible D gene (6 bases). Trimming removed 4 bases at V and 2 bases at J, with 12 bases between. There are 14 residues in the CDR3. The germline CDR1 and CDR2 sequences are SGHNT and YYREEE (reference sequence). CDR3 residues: CASSLTTGNTEAFF. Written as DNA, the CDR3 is TGTGCCAGCAGCCTGACGACAGGCAACACTGAAGCTTTCTTT.

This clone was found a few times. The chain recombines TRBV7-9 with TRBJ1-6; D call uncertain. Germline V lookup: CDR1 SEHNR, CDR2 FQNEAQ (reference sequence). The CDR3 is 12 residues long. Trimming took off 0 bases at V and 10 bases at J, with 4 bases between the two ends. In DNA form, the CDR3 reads TGTGCCAGCAGCTTAGCTATATCACCCCTCCACTTT. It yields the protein CASSLAISPLHF.

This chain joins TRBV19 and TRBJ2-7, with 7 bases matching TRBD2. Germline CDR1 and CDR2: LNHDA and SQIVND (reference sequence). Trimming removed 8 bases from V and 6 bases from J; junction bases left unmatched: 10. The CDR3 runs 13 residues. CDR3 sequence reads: CASGVQIAGEQYF. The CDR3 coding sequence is TGTGCCAGTGGAGTCCAGATAGCGGGCGAGCAGTACTTC.

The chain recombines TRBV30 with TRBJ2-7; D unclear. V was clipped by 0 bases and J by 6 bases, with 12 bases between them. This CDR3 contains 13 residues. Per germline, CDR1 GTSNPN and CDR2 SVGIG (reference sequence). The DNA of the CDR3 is TGTGCCTGGAGTGTACAGCCCATGGGCGAGCAGTACTTC. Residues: CAWSVQPMGEQYF.

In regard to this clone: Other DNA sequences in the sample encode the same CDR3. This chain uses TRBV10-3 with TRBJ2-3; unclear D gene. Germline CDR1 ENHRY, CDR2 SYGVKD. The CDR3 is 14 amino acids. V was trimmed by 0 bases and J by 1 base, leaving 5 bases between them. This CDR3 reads CAISESSGTDTQYF. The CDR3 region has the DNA TGTGCCATCAGTGAGTCGAGCGGCACAGATACGCAGTATTTT.

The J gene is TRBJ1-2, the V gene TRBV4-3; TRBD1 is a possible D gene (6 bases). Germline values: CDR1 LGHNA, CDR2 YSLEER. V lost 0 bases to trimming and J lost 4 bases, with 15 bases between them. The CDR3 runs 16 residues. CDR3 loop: CASSQDWRQALYGYTF. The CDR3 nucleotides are TGCGCCAGCAGCCAAGATTGGAGACAGGCACTCTATGGCTACACCTTC.

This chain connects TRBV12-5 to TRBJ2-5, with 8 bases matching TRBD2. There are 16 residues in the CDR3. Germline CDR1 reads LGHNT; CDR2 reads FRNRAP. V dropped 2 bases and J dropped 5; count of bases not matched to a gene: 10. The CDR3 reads CASGLNPAGDPETQYF. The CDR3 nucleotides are TGTGCTAGTGGTTTGAATCCAGCGGGAGATCCGGAGACCCAGTACTTC.

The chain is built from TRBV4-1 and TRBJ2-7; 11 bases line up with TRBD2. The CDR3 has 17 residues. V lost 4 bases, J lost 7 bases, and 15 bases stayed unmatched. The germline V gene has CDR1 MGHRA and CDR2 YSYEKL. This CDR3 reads CASSPLPGTSGGREQYF. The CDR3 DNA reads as TGCGCCAGCAGCCCCCTTCCCGGGACTAGCGGTGGGAGGGAGCAGTACTTC.

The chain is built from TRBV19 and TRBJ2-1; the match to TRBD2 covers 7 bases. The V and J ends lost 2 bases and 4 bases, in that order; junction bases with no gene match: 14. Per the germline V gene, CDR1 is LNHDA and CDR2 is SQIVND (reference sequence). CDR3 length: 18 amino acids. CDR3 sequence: CASSIPPGVAGYYNEQFF. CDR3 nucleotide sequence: TGTGCCAGTAGTATACCCCCCGGGGTAGCGGGCTATTACAATGAGCAGTTCTTC.

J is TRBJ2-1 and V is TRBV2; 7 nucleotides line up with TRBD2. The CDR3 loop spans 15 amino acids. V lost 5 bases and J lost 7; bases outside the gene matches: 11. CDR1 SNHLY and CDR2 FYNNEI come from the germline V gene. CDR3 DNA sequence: TGTGCCAGCAGTCACGCTAGCGGACTTTTGAATGAGCAGTTCTTC. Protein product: CASSHASGLLNEQFF.

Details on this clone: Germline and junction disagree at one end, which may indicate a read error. The CDR3 loop reads CASSGGGGNRPQHF. The DNA of the CDR3 is TGTGCCAGCAGCGGAGGCGGTGGCAATCGGCCCCAGCATTTT. This chain connects TRBV6-5 to TRBJ1-5; D unclear. Germline loops: CDR1 MNHEY, CDR2 SVGAGI. The CDR3 has 14 amino acids.

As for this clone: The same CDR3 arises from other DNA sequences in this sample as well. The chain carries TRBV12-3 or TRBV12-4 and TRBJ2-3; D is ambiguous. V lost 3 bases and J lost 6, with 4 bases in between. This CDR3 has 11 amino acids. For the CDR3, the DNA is TGTGCCAGCAGTTTCTCCGATACGCAGTATTTT. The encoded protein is CASSFSDTQYF.

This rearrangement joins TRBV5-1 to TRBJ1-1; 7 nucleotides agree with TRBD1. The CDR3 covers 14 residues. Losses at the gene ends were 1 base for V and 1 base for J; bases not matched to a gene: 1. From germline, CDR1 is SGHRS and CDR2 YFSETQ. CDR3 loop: CASSLNRGNTEAFF. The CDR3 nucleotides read TGCGCCAGCAGCTTGAACAGGGGGAACACTGAAGCTTTCTTT. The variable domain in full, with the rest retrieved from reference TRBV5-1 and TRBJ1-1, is KAGVTQTPRYLIKTRGQQVTLSCSPISGHRSVSWYQQTPGQGLQFLFEYFSETQRNKGNFPGRFSGRQFSNSRSEMNVSTLELGDSALYLCASSLNRGNTEAFFGQGTRLTVV.

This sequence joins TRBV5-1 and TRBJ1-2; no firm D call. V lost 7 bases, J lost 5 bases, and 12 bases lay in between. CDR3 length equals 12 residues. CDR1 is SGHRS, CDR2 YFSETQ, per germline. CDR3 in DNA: TGCGCCAGCTCGCTTACAGATTATGGCTACACCTTC. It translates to CASSLTDYGYTF.

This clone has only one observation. The CDR3 region has the DNA TGTGCCAGCAGCTGGGGGGGACAGGGCGGCTATGGCTACACCTTC. As protein: CASSWGGQGGYGYTF. The V call is TRBV5-6, the J call TRBJ1-2; 9 bases are a match to TRBD1. The germline gives CDR1 SGHDT, CDR2 YYEEEE. V was pared by 3 bases and J by 4 bases, with 7 bases of the junction left unmatched. This CDR3 contains 15 residues.